This T cell receptor beta chain was profiled in a study of CD8 T cells in Susac syndrome. Trimming stripped 4 bases from V and 6 bases from J, with 5 bases between. CDR1 MNHEY and CDR2 SVGEGT come from the germline V gene. This CDR3 has 11 residues. RNA totalling about 0.45 to 1 ug underwent reverse transcription with random hexamers. Using its own MiXCR run on the immunoSEQ multiplex PCR reads, TCRdb lists one record per CDR3 protein. The sample has 150,000 to 200,000 distinct CDR3 sequences; 90% to 95% are singletons. V and J are TRBV6-2 or TRBV6-3 and TRBJ2-3; D call uncertain. The specimen was CD4+ T cells from PBMCs. This TCR came from a human donor in good health. The CDR3 reads CASSFGDTQYF. The CDR3 region has the DNA TGTGCCAGCAGTTTTGGTGATACGCAGTATTTT.